This T cell receptor beta chain was sequenced for a study of T cell repertoires in cytomegalovirus infection. Across the whole study: Shared public TCR beta signatures pointed to both CMV infection and a matching HLA type. General study findings and limits: Clonotypes of TCR beta that were HLA-C-restricted and CMV-specific dominated the ex vivo response. Summed frequency of public TCR beta families distinguished CMV carriers with the relevant HLA.

TCRdb reprocessed the reads with MiXCR, giving one entry per CDR3 protein. There are some 400,000 distinct CDR3 sequences in the sample; approximately 30% occur only once, and roughly 15% lies in the top ten. The V end was cut by 2 bases, the J end by 0 bases, with 11 bases between. The CDR3 extends over 16 amino acids. From germline, CDR1 is MGHRA and CDR2 YSYEKL. This clonotype occurred a few times. The antigen is not known. The sample was PBMCs. The origin of this receptor is a human donor in good health (CMV status not recorded). Some clones in this sample may be carry-over from other donors' samples. This rearrangement joins TRBV4-1 to TRBJ1-3; possibly TRBD1 for D (6 bases). CDR3 protein: CASSQTRQASGNTIYF. CDR3 coding DNA: TGCGCCAGCAGCCAAACCAGACAGGCCTCTGGAAACACCATATATTTT.